The 14 T cell receptor beta chains below were found in one sample sequenced in a study of T cells in Graves' hyperthyroidism and ophthalmopathy. The source material, RNA transcripts, was used to amplify TCR beta CDR3 regions. With the HTBI primer set, the TCR CDR3 went through a first round of RT-PCR. TCRdb passed the multiplex PCR reads through MiXCR, listing each CDR3 protein once. The repertoire includes 450,000 to 600,000 distinct CDR3 sequences, about 15% of them detected once, and over 11% sits in the top ten. Sequenced sample: blood. The receptors stem from a woman in her thirties or forties with Graves' hyperthyroidism.

In this sample, this clonotype turned up a few times. The genes are TRBV5-8 and TRBJ2-4, with 14 positions matching TRBD2. Germline V gene sequence: CDR1 SGHTS, CDR2 YDEGEE. The CDR3 has 15 amino acids. Trimming took 4 bases from V and 8 from J; bases not matched to a gene: 5. In DNA, the CDR3 is TGTGCCAGCAGCGAGGGGACTAGCGGGAGTGACATTCAGTACTTC. Translation: CASSEGTSGSDIQYF.

In its sample, this clonotype was seen a few times. The chain has TRBV2 and TRBJ2-7; unclear D gene. V lost 5 bases and J 3 bases, leaving 11 bases between the germline ends. This CDR3 is built from 13 residues. Germline V gene lookup returns CDR1 SNHLY and CDR2 FYNNEI. The CDR3 protein is CASSMDQNYEQYF. The CDR3 DNA sequence: TGTGCCAGCAGTATGGACCAGAACTACGAGCAGTACTTC. Full variable domain (outside the CDR3, taken from reference TRBV2 and TRBJ2-7): EPEVTQTPSHQVTQMGQEVILRCVPISNHLYFYWYRQILGQKVEFLVSFYNNEISEKSEIFDDQFSVERPDGSNFTLKIRSTKLEDSAMYFCASSMDQNYEQYFGPGTRLTVT.

This clonotype was observed at least ten times. This chain connects TRBV20-1 to TRBJ2-7; 7 bases agree with TRBD2. The CDR3 consists of 13 residues. Germline V CDR1 and CDR2: DFQATT, SNEGSKA (reference sequence). J gave up 1 base and V 5 bases, and 5 bases lay outside the gene matches. DNA for the CDR3: TGCAGTGCTCGGGGGGTCGAATCCTACGAGCAGTACTTC. The encoded protein is CSARGVESYEQYF.

Many counts were recorded for this clonotype. The chain joins TRBV20-1 to TRBJ2-7; a weak D match, TRBD2 (6 bases). V shed 6 bases and J shed 3 bases, with 15 bases lying between them. The V gene's germline CDR1 is DFQATT and CDR2 SNEGSKA (reference sequence). The length of the CDR3 is 13 residues. The CDR3 protein is CSAAGSGGYEQYF. CDR3 nucleotides: TGCAGTGCCGCCGGGAGTGGGGGCTACGAGCAGTACTTC.

This clonotype was seen at least ten times. The chain has TRBV2 and TRBJ1-5; D is uncertain. Deletions cut 3 bases from V and 4 bases from J, with 10 bases between. Germline CDR1 and CDR2: SNHLY and FYNNEI. This CDR3 is built from 14 residues. The CDR3 sequence: CASSDLQPNQPQHF. The CDR3 DNA sequence: TGTGCCAGCAGTGATTTACAGCCGAATCAGCCCCAGCATTTT.

Only a few counts were recorded for this clonotype. V usage is TRBV12-3 or TRBV12-4 and J usage is TRBJ2-2, with 7 bases fitting TRBD1. The CDR3 is 14 residues long. Germline trimming cut 5 bases from V and 6 bases from J; bases unmatched to any gene: 6. The CDR3 nucleotides are TGTGCCAGCAGTCGGACAGGAAGGGCCGGGGAGCTGTTTTTT. Protein: CASSRTGRAGELFF.

This clonotype came up many times. The chain has TRBV7-2 and TRBJ2-1; 7 nucleotides match TRBD2. Looked up from germline, CDR1 is SGHTA and CDR2 is FQGNSA. V lost 0 bases and J lost 7; bases outside the gene matches: 15. The CDR3 covers 18 residues. The CDR3: CASSLADGTAGVRNEQFF. CDR3 DNA sequence: TGTGCCAGCAGCTTAGCGGATGGGACGGCGGGAGTTCGGAATGAGCAGTTCTTC.

This clonotype has ten or more counts. The chain combines TRBV9 with TRBJ2-7; 8 positions agree with TRBD2. Trimming removed 0 bases from V and 5 bases from J; junction bases left unmatched: 4. CDR1 and CDR2 (germline): SGDLS, YYNGEE. The CDR3 is 14 amino acids. The CDR3 is CASSVDRTSNEQYF. The CDR3 DNA reads TGTGCCAGCAGCGTAGACAGGACTAGCAACGAGCAGTACTTC.

The sample holds many counts of this clonotype. The chain carries TRBV28 and TRBJ2-3; 9 positions match TRBD2. The germline CDR1 and CDR2 sequences are MDHEN and SYDVKM. This CDR3 has 17 residues. V dropped 7 bases and J dropped 3; count of bases not matched to a gene: 14. The CDR3 DNA follows: TGTGCCAGCAACCTAGCGGGACCTACCTCCGTTACAGATACGCAGTATTTT. This encodes CASNLAGPTSVTDTQYF.

The chain joins TRBV20-1 to TRBJ2-3; the match to TRBD2 covers 8 bases. Germline lookup yields CDR1 DFQATT and CDR2 SNEGSKA (reference sequence). The J segment lost 4 bases and the V segment lost 4 bases, leaving 4 bases of the junction unmatched. The CDR3 length is 13 residues. The CDR3 DNA reads as TGCAGTGCTAACTCGGGAGGGCCAGATACGCAGTATTTT. It specifies CSANSGGPDTQYF.

Only a few counts were recorded for this clonotype. This chain joins TRBV5-1 and TRBJ1-2; D not certain. CDR3 length: 17 residues. The V end was cut by 2 bases, the J end by 2 bases, with 19 bases between. The germline CDR1 and CDR2 sequences are SGHRS and YFSETQ. The CDR3 sequence: CASSFGLRQAENYGYTF. The CDR3 bases are TGCGCCAGCAGCTTCGGACTGCGGCAGGCTGAAAACTATGGCTACACCTTC.

This clonotype was recorded many times. This chain uses TRBV24-1 with TRBJ2-3, with D maybe TRBD2 (5 bases). V shed 4 bases and J shed 2 bases, with 9 bases lying between them. The CDR3 runs 14 residues. Germline V gene lookup returns CDR1 KGHDR and CDR2 SFDVKD. The CDR3 here is CATSDDYYTDTQYF. Written as DNA, the CDR3 is TGTGCCACCAGTGACGACTATTACACAGATACGCAGTATTTT.

This clonotype showed up just a few times. The chain combines TRBV28 with TRBJ2-1; a weak D match, TRBD2 (6 bases). CDR1 and CDR2 from the germline V gene are MDHEN and SYDVKM. The CDR3 is 15 amino acids. Deletions cut 9 bases from V and 0 bases from J, with 15 bases between. Here the CDR3 DNA reads TGTGCCAGTTATACAGGAGGGAGCTCCTACAATGAGCAGTTCTTC. Translating gives CASYTGGSSYNEQFF.

The chain couples TRBV20-1 to TRBJ1-2; D unclear. Germline V gene sequence: CDR1 DFQATT, CDR2 SNEGSKA (reference sequence). This CDR3 spans 16 amino acids. Trimming cost V 6 bases and J 7 bases, with 27 bases left between them. CDR3 in DNA: TGCAGTGCCCCTAGCTGGGTTGCCCAACCGGGGTTTGGCTACACCTTC. Protein product: CSAPSWVAQPGFGYTF.